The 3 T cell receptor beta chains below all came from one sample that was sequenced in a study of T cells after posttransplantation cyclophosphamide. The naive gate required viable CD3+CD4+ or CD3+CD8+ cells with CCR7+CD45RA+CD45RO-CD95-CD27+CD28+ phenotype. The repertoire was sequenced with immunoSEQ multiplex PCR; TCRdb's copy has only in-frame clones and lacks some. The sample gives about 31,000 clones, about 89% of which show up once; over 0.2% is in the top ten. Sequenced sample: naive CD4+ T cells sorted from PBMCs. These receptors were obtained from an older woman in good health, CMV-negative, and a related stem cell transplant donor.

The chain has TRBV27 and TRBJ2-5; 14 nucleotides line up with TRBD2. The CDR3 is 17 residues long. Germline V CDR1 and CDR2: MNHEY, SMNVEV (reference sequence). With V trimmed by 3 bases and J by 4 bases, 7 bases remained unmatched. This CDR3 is CASSFATSGGARETQYF. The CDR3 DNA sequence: TGTGCCAGCAGTTTCGCGACTAGCGGGGGGGCGAGAGAGACCCAGTACTTC.

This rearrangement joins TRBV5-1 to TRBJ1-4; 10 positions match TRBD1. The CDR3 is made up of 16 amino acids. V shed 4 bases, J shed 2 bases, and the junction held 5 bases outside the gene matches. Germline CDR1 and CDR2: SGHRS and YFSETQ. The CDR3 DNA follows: TGCGCCAGCAGCCGACAGGGGGCTCCCACTAATGAAAAACTGTTTTTT. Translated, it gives CASSRQGAPTNEKLFF.

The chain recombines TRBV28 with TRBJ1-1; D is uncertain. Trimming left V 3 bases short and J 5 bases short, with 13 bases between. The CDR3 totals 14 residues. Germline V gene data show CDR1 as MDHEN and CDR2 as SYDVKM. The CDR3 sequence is CASSFKGGRTEAFF. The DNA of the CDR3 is TGTGCCAGCAGTTTCAAGGGAGGGAGGACTGAAGCTTTCTTT.